These 6 T cell receptor beta chains were sequenced from one sample in a study of Graves' ophthalmopathy and Graves' hyperthyroidism. RNA served as the template for amplifying TCR beta CDR3 regions. HTBI-primed first-round RT-PCR preceded second-round multiplex PCR. TCRdb re-derived calls from the multiplex PCR reads in MiXCR, one entry per CDR3 protein. The sample carries around 670,000 distinct CDR3 sequences, 40% recorded once. The sample taken for sequencing was peripheral blood. The receptors were sampled from an adult man with Graves' ophthalmopathy.

The rearrangement uses TRBV24-1 and TRBJ1-1; D is uncertain. The CDR3 has 11 amino acids. Germline CDR1 KGHDR, CDR2 SFDVKD. Trimming stripped 9 bases from V and 11 bases from J, with 15 bases between. CDR3 region: CATSEGMRAFF. DNA of the CDR3: TGTGCCACCTCGGAAGGAATGCGGGCTTTCTTT.

This clonotype was seen only a few times. The V and J genes are TRBV2 and TRBJ1-2, with D maybe TRBD1 (6 bases). This CDR3 contains 14 residues. Between the trimmed V and J ends, which lost 5 bases and 4 bases, there was a span of 14 bases. Germline lookup yields CDR1 SNHLY and CDR2 FYNNEI. CDR3: CASSYSRGFYGYTF. The DNA for the CDR3 is TGTGCCAGCAGTTACTCCAGGGGCTTCTATGGCTACACCTTC.

The chain employs TRBV24-1 and TRBJ1-5; D gene ambiguous. Trimming shortened V by 9 bases and J by 4 bases, and 6 bases separated the two germline ends. Germline loops: CDR1 KGHDR, CDR2 SFDVKD. There are 11 residues in the CDR3. The CDR3 sequence: CATELNQPQHF. DNA of the CDR3: TGTGCCACCGAGTTGAATCAGCCCCAGCATTTT.

Comment on this clonotype: One junction end disagrees with the germline gene, perhaps due to a read error. The V gene is TRBV24-1, the J gene TRBJ1-5; D not certain. The CDR3 runs to 14 residues. The V gene's germline CDR1 is KGHDR and CDR2 SFDVKD. DNA of the CDR3: TGTGCCAGCAGTTTAGGGCGTCAGGATCAGCCCCAGCATTTT. Its protein is CASSLGRQDQPQHF.

This chain links TRBV2 with TRBJ2-6, with 7 bases fitting TRBD2. Germline V gene data show CDR1 as SNHLY and CDR2 as FYNNEI. This CDR3 contains 14 residues. After removal of 8 bases from V and 0 bases from J, the junction contained 1 base not matched to a gene. The CDR3 loop is CASGGDSGANVLTF. CDR3 DNA: TGTGCCAGCGGGGGGGACTCTGGGGCCAACGTCCTGACTTTC.

V gene TRBV25-1 combines with J gene TRBJ1-5; D gene ambiguous. CDR1 and CDR2 from the germline V gene are MGHDK and SYGVNS. Trimming removed 2 bases at V and 5 bases at J, with 7 bases between. CDR3 length equals 13 residues. The CDR3 protein is CASSEGVHQPQHF. CDR3 DNA sequence: TGTGCCAGCAGTGAAGGTGTACATCAGCCCCAGCATTTT.